The rows below give T cell receptor beta chains drawn from one sample of a study of T cell responses to AZD1222 COVID-19 vaccine. Here immunoSEQ multiplex PCR was the method, and the copy in TCRdb shows in-frame clones only, minus some. The data show around 170,000 clones, with nearly 95% seen just once and roughly 1.9% held by the top ten. The sample was peripheral blood, taken 28 days after the second AZD1222 dose. All receptors derive from an adult who received the AZD1222 COVID-19 vaccine. Both conserved end residues are part of each CDR3. D genes are given only for firm matches. Clone size is given for some rows only: seen once, a few or many times, or a class if the clone is expanded.

- TRBJ1-1 TRBV13 - CASSLVRTNTEAFF TGTGCCAGCAGCTTAGTTCGGACGAACACTGAAGCTTTCTTT
- TRBJ2-1 TRBV7-2 - CASSGSSYNEQFF TGTGCCAGCAGCGGGAGCTCCTACAATGAGCAGTTCTTC
- TRBJ1-1 TRBV4-1 - CASSQPVRRPEAFF TGCGCCAGCAGCCAACCGGTCCGGAGGCCTGAAGCTTTCTTT
- TRBJ2-5 TRBV7-9 TRBD2 CASSLATTSGETQYF TGTGCCAGCAGCTTAGCTACGACTAGCGGAGAGACCCAGTACTTC
few TRBJ1-2 TRBV6-2/TRBV6-3 - CASSYPGATNYGYTF TGTGCCAGCAGTTACCCGGGCGCAACCAACTATGGCTACACCTTC
- TRBJ2-4 TRBV4-2 - CASSQEATGWAKNIQYF TGTGCCAGCAGCCAAGAAGCAACAGGTTGGGCCAAAAACATTCAGTACTTC
once TRBJ2-3 TRBV7-3 - CASSLGSPSTDTQYF TGTGCCAGCAGCTTAGGATCCCCTAGCACAGATACGCAGTATTTT
- TRBJ2-2 TRBV7-3 - CASSLGRGTGELFF TGTGCCAGCAGCTTGGGCAGGGGCACCGGGGAGCTGTTTTTT
- TRBJ1-6 TRBV27 - CASSRRFLPRSYNSPLHF TGTGCCAGCAGTCGCCGATTCCTGCCCCGCTCCTATAATTCACCCCTCCACTTT
- TRBJ2-1 TRBV4-1 - CASSQGTEQFF TGCGCCAGCAGCCAAGGGACTGAGCAGTTCTTC
- TRBJ1-1 TRBV28 - CASDRTRWVMNTEAFF TGTGCCAGCGACCGCACCCGATGGGTGATGAACACTGAAGCTTTCTTT
- TRBJ1-1 TRBV10-3 - CAIRDFQGLNTEAFF TGTGCCATCAGGGACTTCCAGGGACTGAACACTGAAGCTTTCTTT
- TRBJ2-7 TRBV6-6 - CASSPGFYEQYF TGTGCCAGCAGTCCAGGGTTCTACGAGCAGTACTTC
- TRBJ2-1 TRBV2 - CASSEMGGYNEQFF TGTGCCAGCAGTGAAATGGGCGGGTACAATGAGCAGTTCTTC
- TRBJ2-7 TRBV29-1 - CSVGTDEQYF TGCAGCGTTGGTACAGACGAGCAGTACTTC
- TRBJ1-1 TRBV5-1 TRBD1 CASSSTGGLMNTEAFF TGCGCCAGCAGCTCGACAGGGGGGCTCATGAACACTGAAGCTTTCTTT
once TRBJ1-5 TRBV5-8 - CASSAFAGRGYSNQPQHF TGTGCCAGCAGCGCTTTTGCCGGTAGGGGATATAGCAATCAGCCCCAGCATTTT
- TRBJ2-5 TRBV9 - CARTTRRPGTQYF TGTGCCAGAACAACACGGCGCCCAGGGACCCAGTACTTC